Below, one TCR beta chain is given with its context. Its antigen is as yet unknown. This entry comes from a study of siplizumab effects on memory and regulatory T cells. Study findings and constraints: The alloresponse seemed to draw substantially on naive T cells, which appeared more diverse than memory cells.

The table came from immunoSEQ multiplex PCR; TCRdb's copy has only in-frame clones and leaves some out. The data show around 100,000 clones, with 80% to 95% seen just once and 12% held by the top ten. Sequenced input: non-Treg CD4+ T cells sorted from blood. The clonotype was recovered from a human donor in good health.

The CDR3 DNA reads as TGTGCCAGCTCACCTCGTGCGGACGGTGACCCTGGCTACACCTTC. It encodes CASSPRADGDPGYTF. The chain is built from TRBV18 and TRBJ1-2; D gene uncertain. CDR3 length: 15 amino acids. The V gene's germline CDR1 is KGHSH and CDR2 LQKENI. The V gene lost 3 bases and the J gene lost 7 bases, with 18 bases spanning the gap.